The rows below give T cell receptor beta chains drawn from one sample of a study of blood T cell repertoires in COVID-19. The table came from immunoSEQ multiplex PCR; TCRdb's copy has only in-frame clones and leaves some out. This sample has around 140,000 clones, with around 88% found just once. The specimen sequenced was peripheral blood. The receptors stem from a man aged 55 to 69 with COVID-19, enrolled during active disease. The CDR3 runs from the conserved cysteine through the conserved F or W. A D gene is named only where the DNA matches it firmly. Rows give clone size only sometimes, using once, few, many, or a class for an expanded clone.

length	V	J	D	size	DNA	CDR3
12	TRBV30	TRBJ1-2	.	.	TGTGCCTGGAGTGATAGGACATATGGCTACACCTTC	CAWSDRTYGYTF
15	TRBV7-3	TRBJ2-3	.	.	TGTGCCAGCAGCTCTTCCGGGTCTAGCACAGATACGCAGTATTTT	CASSSSGSSTDTQYF
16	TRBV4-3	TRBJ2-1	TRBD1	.	TGCGCCAGCAGCCAAACAGTGACAGGGTCTTTTAAGGAGCAGTTCTTC	CASSQTVTGSFKEQFF
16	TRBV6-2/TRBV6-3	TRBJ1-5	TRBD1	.	TGTGCCAGCAGTACCCCGACAGGGGCCACCAATCAGCCCCAGCATTTT	CASSTPTGATNQPQHF
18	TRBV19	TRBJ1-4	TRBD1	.	TGTGCCAGTAGTGTTACCGGGACAGGGGGTGCCCGGGGGGAAAAACTGTTTTTT	CASSVTGTGGARGEKLFF
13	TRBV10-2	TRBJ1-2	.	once	TGCGCCAGCAGTGATGACTACAACTATGGCTACACCTTC	CASSDDYNYGYTF
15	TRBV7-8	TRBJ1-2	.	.	TGTGCCAGCAGCTTAGGGGAGGGTAGGGAGTCCGGCTACACCTTC	CASSLGEGRESGYTF
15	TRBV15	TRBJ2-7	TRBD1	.	TGTGCCACCACCCTAGATCGACAGGGCTCCCGGGAGCAGTACTTC	CATTLDRQGSREQYF
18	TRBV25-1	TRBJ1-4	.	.	TGTGCCAGCAGTCCCTCCCCGGGGACAAGGGTAACTAATGAAAAACTGTTTTTT	CASSPSPGTRVTNEKLFF
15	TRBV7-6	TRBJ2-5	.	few	TGTGCCAGCAGCGGGGGGACCGAGGATCAAGAGACCCAGTACTTC	CASSGGTEDQETQYF
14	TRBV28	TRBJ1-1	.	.	TGTGCCAGCAGTTCCCTCGACAGAATCACTGAAGCTTTCTTT	CASSSLDRITEAFF
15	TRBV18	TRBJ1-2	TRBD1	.	TGTGCCAGCTCACCGGACGGACAGGGTGTCTATGGCTACACCTTC	CASSPDGQGVYGYTF
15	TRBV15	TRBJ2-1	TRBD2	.	TGTGCCACCAGCAGAGATCCGGCGGGGGACAATGAGCAGTTCTTC	CATSRDPAGDNEQFF
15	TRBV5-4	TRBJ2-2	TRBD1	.	TGTGCCAGCAGGGACAGGGACCTATTTACCGGGGAGCTGTTTTTT	CASRDRDLFTGELFF
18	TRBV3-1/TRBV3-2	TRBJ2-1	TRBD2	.	TGTGCCAGCAGCCAAGATTGGGCGCGGGGGGCCTCCTACAATGAGCAGTTCTTC	CASSQDWARGASYNEQFF
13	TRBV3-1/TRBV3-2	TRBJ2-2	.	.	TGTGCCAGCAGCCAAGAAGGGGCGGGGGAGCTGTTTTTT	CASSQEGAGELFF
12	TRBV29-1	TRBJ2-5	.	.	TGCAGCGTTGAACAACAGCAAGAGACCCAGTACTTC	CSVEQQQETQYF
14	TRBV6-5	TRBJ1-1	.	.	TGTGCCAGCAGGCTTTCGGGAGCTAACACTGAAGCTTTCTTT	CASRLSGANTEAFF
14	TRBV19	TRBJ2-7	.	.	TGTGCCAGTAGTACGGACAGCAGCTCCTACGAGCAGTACTTC	CASSTDSSSYEQYF
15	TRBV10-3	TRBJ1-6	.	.	TGTGCCATCAGCCGCGGCGGCGGCTATAATTCACCCCTCCACTTT	CAISRGGGYNSPLHF
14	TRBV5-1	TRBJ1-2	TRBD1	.	TGCGCCAGCAGCTCCGGGACAGGGAACTATGGCTACACCTTC	CASSSGTGNYGYTF
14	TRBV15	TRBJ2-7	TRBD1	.	TGTGCCACCAGCCCACAGGGGGCACAATACGAGCAGTACTTC	CATSPQGAQYEQYF